One and the same sample provided the 19 T cell receptor beta chains below, sequenced in a study of molecular identifiers for immune sequencing clone quantification. TCRdb reprocessed the PCR reads with MiXCR, giving one entry per CDR3 protein. Among 40,000 to 45,000 distinct CDR3 sequences listed, 24% were seen once. Sequencing input: naive CD8+ T cells from blood, with Jurkat cell RNA spiked in. Subset meaning: FACS-sorted CD8+CD4-CCR7+CD45RA+ naive T cells. These receptors originate from a human donor in good health. Some libraries in this study had Jurkat cell RNA spiked in.

As to this clonotype: One junction end does not reproduce the germline sequence, and a read error may be involved. The gene calls are TRBV28 and TRBJ2-3, with D possibly being TRBD1 (5 bases). Germline V gene sequence: CDR1 MDHEN, CDR2 SYDVKM. The CDR3 is 14 amino acids. In nucleotides, the CDR3 is TGTGCCAGCTGTTTGGGGCGTCGTACAGATACGCAGTATTTT. Protein product: CASCLGRRTDTQYF.

At least ten counts were recorded for this clonotype. V gene TRBV20-1 combines with J gene TRBJ2-3, with TRBD2 matching 12 bases. The CDR3 runs 19 residues. The junction had 14 bases not matched to a gene; V was cut back by 0 bases and J by 4 bases. Germline V gene data show CDR1 as DFQATT and CDR2 as SNEGSKA (reference sequence). The chain's CDR3 is CSAREWALASGRAPDTQYF. CDR3 sequence (DNA): TGCAGTGCTAGAGAGTGGGCGCTGGCTAGCGGGAGGGCCCCAGATACGCAGTATTTT.

This clonotype was seen a few times. The chain uses TRBV11-3 and TRBJ2-5, with 7 nucleotides matching TRBD2. Germline V gene sequence: CDR1 SGHNT, CDR2 YENEEA. The CDR3 contains 17 residues. The J segment lost 5 bases and the V segment lost 5 bases, leaving 17 bases of the junction unmatched. The CDR3 is CASSKRGAGERDETQYF. The CDR3 DNA follows: TGTGCCAGCAGCAAAAGGGGCGCGGGGGAGAGGGATGAGACCCAGTACTTC.

Regarding this clonotype: A much larger clone is a single base away; this may be a read error. V is TRBV11-2 and J is TRBJ2-7; unclear D gene. The V end lost 5 bases, the J end lost 9 bases, and 14 bases lay between the germline ends. Germline V CDR1 and CDR2: SGHAT, FQNNGV. The CDR3 runs to 12 residues. As DNA, the CDR3 is TGTGCCAGCAGCCCCCCCCTATTCGCGCAGTACTTC. This sequence encodes CASSPPLFAQYF.

This clonotype was observed a handful of times. The gene calls are TRBV7-6 and TRBJ1-1, with unresolved D. The CDR3 runs 13 residues. Germline V CDR1 and CDR2: SGHVS, FNYEAQ. Trimming stripped 2 bases from V and 1 base from J, with 5 bases between. CDR3 protein: CASSLMRNTEAFF. The CDR3 nucleotides are TGTGCCAGCAGCTTAATGAGGAACACTGAAGCTTTCTTT.

This clonotype was seen at least ten times. The gene calls are TRBV30 and TRBJ2-1; D is uncertain. The CDR3 is 12 residues long. Germline V gene data show CDR1 as GTSNPN and CDR2 as SVGIG (reference sequence). V lost 5 bases, J lost 4 bases, and 9 bases lay in between. CDR3 nucleotide sequence: TGTGCCTGGGCTGTCCCATACAATGAGCAGTTCTTC. This encodes CAWAVPYNEQFF.

Notes on this clonotype: A single base separates this from a much larger clone, so it may be a read error. The chain couples TRBV13 to TRBJ2-5; the D is unclear. With 5 bases removed from V and 1 base from J, the gap between germline ends came to 2 bases. Germline V gene sequence: CDR1 PRHDT, CDR2 FYEKMQ (reference sequence). CDR3 length: 11 residues. This CDR3 reads CASSTQETQYF. The CDR3 DNA reads as TGTGCCAGCAGCACCCAAGAGACCCAGTACTTC.

This clonotype came up many times. V is TRBV4-3 and J is TRBJ2-3, with TRBD1 identical over 7 bases. Germline assignment: CDR1 LGHNA and CDR2 YSLEER. CDR3 length: 17 amino acids. The V segment lost 1 base and the J segment 4 bases; nucleotides outside the gene matches: 11. The CDR3 loop reads CASSQGGGSAGPDTQYF. DNA of the CDR3: TGCGCCAGCAGCCAAGGAGGGGGCTCGGCCGGCCCAGATACGCAGTATTTT.

This clonotype was seen only a few times. A much more abundant neighbour one base away suggests this may be a read error. V gene TRBV30 combines with J gene TRBJ2-1; D is undetermined. This CDR3 spans 12 amino acids. Per germline, CDR1 GTSNPN and CDR2 SVGIG (reference sequence). V was clipped by 1 base and J by 5 bases, with 6 bases between them. In nucleotides, the CDR3 is TGTGCCTGGAGTGAATCAGACAATGAGCAGTTCTTC. Protein product: CAWSESDNEQFF.

This clonotype has ten or more counts. The J gene is TRBJ2-3, the V gene TRBV20-1; TRBD2 matches at 7 bases. The junction had 6 bases not matched to a gene; V was cut back by 3 bases and J by 0 bases. This CDR3 is 15 amino acids long. Germline V gene sequence: CDR1 DFQATT, CDR2 SNEGSKA (reference sequence). The CDR3 bases are TGCAGTGCTAGTTATCGGGGGGAGAGCACAGATACGCAGTATTTT. It yields the protein CSASYRGESTDTQYF.

A word on this clonotype: A much larger clone differs from this one at a single base, so this may be a read error. CDR3 DNA: TGCGCCAGCAGCCAAGATATTGGCGGGGCTTTTGGCAATGAGCAGTTCTTC. This translates into CASSQDIGGAFGNEQFF. This sequence joins TRBV4-3 and TRBJ2-1, with a weak D call TRBD2 (6 bases). CDR3 length: 17 residues. Trimming removed 0 bases at V and 6 bases at J, with 18 bases between. Germline V gene sequence: CDR1 LGHNA, CDR2 YSLEER.

This clonotype has at least ten counts. V and J are TRBV28 and TRBJ2-3, with D possibly TRBD1 on 6 matching bases. This CDR3 region has 16 residues. V was clipped by 8 bases and J by 2 bases, with 20 bases between them. The germline gives CDR1 MDHEN, CDR2 SYDVKM. CDR3 amino acids: CASGEHRDTFTDTQYF. The CDR3 DNA follows: TGTGCCAGCGGGGAGCACCGGGACACTTTCACAGATACGCAGTATTTT.

A note on this clonotype: This may be a read error, as it is one base from a much larger clone. The chain carries TRBV6-5 and TRBJ2-7; D may match TRBD1 or TRBD2 (5 bases each). The CDR3 covers 13 residues. Trimming took 2 bases from V and 7 from J, leaving 12 bases between them. Germline CDR1 MNHEY, CDR2 SVGAGI. The DNA for the CDR3 is TGTGCCAGCAGTTACCCTTTTGAGGGGGAGCAGTACTTC. Its protein product is CASSYPFEGEQYF.

This clonotype came up many times. The V gene is TRBV5-1, the J gene TRBJ2-1; D not certain. Trimming left V 4 bases short and J 5 bases short, with 10 bases between. The CDR3 is made up of 13 amino acids. The germline V gene has CDR1 SGHRS and CDR2 YFSETQ. CDR3 in amino acids: CASSVRGHNEQFF. The CDR3 coding sequence is TGCGCCAGCAGCGTCCGAGGACACAATGAGCAGTTCTTC. The whole variable domain, remainder taken from reference TRBV5-1 and TRBJ2-1, is KAGVTQTPRYLIKTRGQQVTLSCSPISGHRSVSWYQQTPGQGLQFLFEYFSETQRNKGNFPGRFSGRQFSNSRSEMNVSTLELGDSALYLCASSVRGHNEQFFGPGTRLTVL.

This clonotype appeared once. A much larger clonotype is one base distant, so this may be a read error. This sequence joins TRBV7-9 and TRBJ1-5; no clear D gene. The CDR3 is 14 amino acids. Trimming cost V 7 bases and J 0 bases, with 10 bases left between them. Germline loops: CDR1 SEHNR, CDR2 FQNEAQ (reference sequence). In DNA form, the CDR3 reads TGTGCCAGCACCTCTACATGTAGCAATCAGCCCCAGCATTTT. Its protein product is CASTSTCSNQPQHF. Full variable domain (rest looked up from reference TRBV7-9 and TRBJ1-5): DTGVSQNPRHKITKRGQNVTFRCDPISEHNRLYWYRQTLGQGPEFLTYFQNEAQLEKSRLLSDRFSAERPKGSFSTLEIQRTEQGDSAMYLCASTSTCSNQPQHFGDGTRLSIL.

This clonotype showed up many times. The chain combines TRBV4-1 with TRBJ2-7, with no clear D. Trimming left V 4 bases short and J 5 bases short, with 9 bases between. The V gene's germline CDR1 is MGHRA and CDR2 YSYEKL. The CDR3 consists of 12 residues. The DNA of the CDR3 is TGCGCCAGCAGCCCCCGGAGTAACGAGCAGTACTTC. It specifies CASSPRSNEQYF.

This clonotype was recorded many times. J is TRBJ1-6 and V is TRBV20-1; unclear D gene. V shed 1 base and J shed 3 bases, with 10 bases lying between them. The CDR3 extends over 15 amino acids. Germline lookup yields CDR1 DFQATT and CDR2 SNEGSKA (reference sequence). DNA of the CDR3: TGCAGTGCTAGAGTATCGGGTGACTATAATTCACCCCTCCACTTT. It translates to CSARVSGDYNSPLHF.

To note about this clonotype: A much larger clone lies one base from this, so it may be a read error. This chain uses TRBV19 with TRBJ2-1; 9 bases are shared with TRBD2. This CDR3 contains 16 residues. With V trimmed by 11 bases and J by 4 bases, 15 bases remained unmatched. The germline gives CDR1 LNHDA, CDR2 SQIVND (reference sequence). Here the CDR3 reads CARGLIGAGGYNEQFF. CDR3 in DNA: TGTGCCCGTGGTTTAATCGGGGCGGGGGGGTACAATGAGCAGTTCTTC.

The V and J genes are TRBV4-3 and TRBJ2-2; the match to TRBD2 covers 8 bases. J was trimmed by 1 base and V by 1 base; bases with no gene match: 5. The CDR3 is 17 residues long. The germline CDR1 and CDR2 sequences are LGHNA and YSLEER. In nucleotides, the CDR3 is TGCGCCAGCAGCCAAGGCTTGGCGGGAGGGAACACCGGGGAGCTGTTTTTT. It codes for CASSQGLAGGNTGELFF.